These T cell receptor beta chains were read from a single sample in a study of blood T cells in healthy people across ages. TCRdb recomputed calls from the 5' RACE reads with MiXCR, one row per CDR3 protein. The sample holds around 1,800,000 distinct CDR3 sequences, around 42% seen once. Sequenced input: blood. These receptors all come from a human donor in good health. CDR3s include the opening cysteine and the closing phenylalanine or tryptophan. Fields, in order: J gene, D gene, V gene, clone size, CDR3 protein, CDR3 DNA. D genes are given only for firm matches. Only some rows state a clone size, as once, few, many or a class for expanded clones.

j_gene: TRBJ2-5
d_gene: TRBD1
v_gene: TRBV9
abundance: few
CDR3aa: CASSVEAGWAGGRETQYF
CDR3nt: TGTGCCAGCAGCGTAGAGGCCGGTTGGGCAGGGGGCAGAGAGACCCAGTACTTC

j_gene: TRBJ2-3
d_gene: -
v_gene: TRBV5-6
abundance: once
CDR3aa: CASSWRGMRDTQYF
CDR3nt: TGTGCCAGCAGCTGGAGGGGGATGCGAGATACGCAGTATTTT

j_gene: TRBJ2-5
d_gene: -
v_gene: TRBV21-1
abundance: -
CDR3aa: CASSAASAKETQYF
CDR3nt: TGTGCCAGCAGTGCCGCCTCGGCTAAAGAGACCCAGTACTTC

j_gene: TRBJ2-3
d_gene: TRBD2
v_gene: TRBV7-2
abundance: -
CDR3aa: CASSSALGGSPTDTQYF
CDR3nt: TGTGCCAGCAGCTCAGCATTGGGGGGGTCTCCCACAGATACGCAGTATTTT

j_gene: TRBJ1-2
d_gene: TRBD1
v_gene: TRBV7-2
abundance: -
CDR3aa: CASSSYRGVNYGYTF
CDR3nt: TGTGCCAGCAGCTCCTACAGGGGGGTTAACTATGGCTACACCTTC

j_gene: TRBJ2-1
d_gene: -
v_gene: TRBV20-1
abundance: -
CDR3aa: CSARWGSNEQFF
CDR3nt: TGCAGTGCCCGGTGGGGTTCCAATGAGCAGTTCTTC

j_gene: TRBJ2-1
d_gene: -
v_gene: TRBV4-3
abundance: -
CDR3aa: CASSLSNDWVYEQFF
CDR3nt: TGCGCCAGCAGCCTATCCAACGACTGGGTCTACGAGCAGTTCTTC

j_gene: TRBJ2-4
d_gene: -
v_gene: TRBV12-3/TRBV12-4
abundance: -
CDR3aa: CASSPFSNSAKNIQYF
CDR3nt: TGTGCCAGCAGTCCCTTCTCGAACTCAGCCAAAAACATTCAGTACTTC

j_gene: TRBJ1-4
d_gene: -
v_gene: TRBV7-3
abundance: -
CDR3aa: CASSFPSVGGEKLFF
CDR3nt: TGTGCCAGCAGCTTTCCGTCCGTCGGGGGTGAAAAACTGTTTTTT

j_gene: TRBJ2-5
d_gene: -
v_gene: TRBV28
abundance: many
CDR3aa: CASRGTEETQYF
CDR3nt: TGTGCCAGCAGGGGGACTGAAGAGACCCAGTACTTC

j_gene: TRBJ1-1
d_gene: -
v_gene: TRBV20-1
abundance: -
CDR3aa: CSAPSDGAFF
CDR3nt: TGCAGTGCCCCCTCCGACGGAGCTTTCTTT

j_gene: TRBJ2-1
d_gene: -
v_gene: TRBV29-1
abundance: -
CDR3aa: CSVRTGMFNEQFF
CDR3nt: TGCAGCGTTCGGACGGGAATGTTTAATGAGCAGTTCTTC

j_gene: TRBJ2-7
d_gene: -
v_gene: TRBV7-2
abundance: -
CDR3aa: CASSLYAGDLEQYF
CDR3nt: TGTGCCAGCAGCTTATACGCAGGGGATTTGGAGCAGTACTTC

j_gene: TRBJ2-7
d_gene: -
v_gene: TRBV5-4
abundance: few
CDR3aa: CASSPFGSYEQYF
CDR3nt: TGTGCCAGCAGCCCCTTTGGGTCCTACGAGCAGTACTTC

j_gene: TRBJ2-3
d_gene: TRBD2
v_gene: TRBV28
abundance: few
CDR3aa: CASSLSGVKVTQYF
CDR3nt: TGTGCCAGCAGTCTTAGCGGGGTTAAGGTTACGCAGTATTTT

j_gene: TRBJ1-5
d_gene: -
v_gene: TRBV6-2/TRBV6-3
abundance: -
CDR3aa: CASGALRNQPQHF
CDR3nt: TGTGCCTCCGGGGCCCTTCGAAATCAGCCCCAGCATTTT

j_gene: TRBJ1-2
d_gene: -
v_gene: TRBV12-3/TRBV12-4
abundance: many
CDR3aa: CASSPQGSYGYTF
CDR3nt: TGTGCCAGCAGCCCACAGGGTTCGTACGGCTACACCTTC

j_gene: TRBJ2-7
d_gene: TRBD2
v_gene: TRBV6-5
abundance: -
CDR3aa: CASSTTSGFAPSEQYF
CDR3nt: TGTGCCAGCAGTACGACTAGCGGGTTCGCTCCGAGCGAGCAGTACTTC

j_gene: TRBJ2-1
d_gene: TRBD2
v_gene: TRBV28
abundance: -
CDR3aa: CASSPDMSGAYNEQFF
CDR3nt: TGTGCCAGCAGTCCCGATATGAGCGGGGCCTACAATGAGCAGTTCTTC

j_gene: TRBJ2-4
d_gene: -
v_gene: TRBV28
abundance: few
CDR3aa: CASSFYPGPQYF
CDR3nt: TGTGCCAGCAGTTTTTATCCCGGACCCCAGTACTTC

j_gene: TRBJ1-5
d_gene: -
v_gene: TRBV20-1
abundance: few
CDR3aa: CSARDIAQPQHF
CDR3nt: TGCAGTGCTAGAGATATAGCTCAGCCCCAGCATTTT

j_gene: TRBJ1-1
d_gene: -
v_gene: TRBV10-3
abundance: few
CDR3aa: CAISPGNTEAFF
CDR3nt: TGTGCCATCAGTCCAGGGAACACTGAAGCTTTCTTT

j_gene: TRBJ2-7
d_gene: TRBD2
v_gene: TRBV20-1
abundance: -
CDR3aa: CSAGLDYPGGEQYF
CDR3nt: TGCAGTGCTGGGCTGGACTACCCGGGGGGTGAGCAGTACTTC

j_gene: TRBJ2-3
d_gene: TRBD1
v_gene: TRBV10-3
abundance: -
CDR3aa: CAISDIRQGSTDTQYF
CDR3nt: TGTGCCATCAGTGATATTAGACAGGGGTCGACAGATACGCAGTATTTT

j_gene: TRBJ2-7
d_gene: -
v_gene: TRBV9
abundance: -
CDR3aa: CASSVRDLPSYEQDF
CDR3nt: TGTGCCAGCAGCGTCCGGGACCTCCCCTCCTACGAGCAGGACTTC

j_gene: TRBJ2-1
d_gene: TRBD1
v_gene: TRBV27
abundance: -
CDR3aa: CASRHGTASEQFF
CDR3nt: TGTGCCAGCAGACATGGGACAGCAAGCGAGCAGTTCTTC

j_gene: TRBJ2-5
d_gene: -
v_gene: TRBV10-3
abundance: few
CDR3aa: CAISEAGGETQYF
CDR3nt: TGTGCCATCAGTGAGGCCGGAGGCGAGACCCAGTACTTC

j_gene: TRBJ2-7
d_gene: -
v_gene: TRBV6-2/TRBV6-3
abundance: -
CDR3aa: CASSYLSPGSYEQYF
CDR3nt: TGTGCCAGCAGTTACTTGTCCCCAGGGAGCTACGAGCAGTACTTC

j_gene: TRBJ1-4
d_gene: -
v_gene: TRBV4-2
abundance: once
CDR3aa: CASSQGPRPGNEKLFF
CDR3nt: TGTGCCAGCAGCCAAGGACCTCGACCTGGGAATGAAAAACTGTTTTTT

j_gene: TRBJ2-5
d_gene: -
v_gene: TRBV7-8
abundance: -
CDR3aa: CASSLIVLAQYF
CDR3nt: TGTGCCAGCAGCTTAATAGTTCTGGCCCAGTACTTC

j_gene: TRBJ2-1
d_gene: -
v_gene: TRBV29-1
abundance: -
CDR3aa: CSADHGTGKFYEQFF
CDR3nt: TGCAGCGCTGACCACGGGACGGGAAAATTCTACGAGCAGTTCTTC

j_gene: TRBJ2-1
d_gene: -
v_gene: TRBV4-3
abundance: few
CDR3aa: CASSQGGGEPWHEQFF
CDR3nt: TGCGCCAGCAGCCAAGGTGGTGGGGAACCGTGGCATGAGCAGTTCTTC

j_gene: TRBJ2-7
d_gene: -
v_gene: TRBV6-1
abundance: -
CDR3aa: CASSEFLDGYYEQYF
CDR3nt: TGTGCCAGCAGTGAATTCTTGGACGGCTACTACGAGCAGTACTTC

j_gene: TRBJ2-1
d_gene: TRBD2
v_gene: TRBV5-4
abundance: -
CDR3aa: CASPSLAGGLNEQFF
CDR3nt: TGTGCCAGCCCTTCCCTAGCGGGGGGCCTAAATGAGCAGTTCTTC

j_gene: TRBJ1-1
d_gene: -
v_gene: TRBV5-1
abundance: many
CDR3aa: CASSLEDTEAFF
CDR3nt: TGCGCCAGCAGCTTGGAGGACACTGAAGCTTTCTTT

j_gene: TRBJ1-5
d_gene: -
v_gene: TRBV7-2
abundance: few
CDR3aa: CASSLTTENQPQHF
CDR3nt: TGTGCCAGCAGCCTGACAACAGAAAATCAGCCCCAGCATTTT

j_gene: TRBJ2-7
d_gene: -
v_gene: TRBV27
abundance: -
CDR3aa: CASSFTRDPFGYEQYF
CDR3nt: TGTGCCAGCAGTTTTACGCGGGACCCCTTTGGGTACGAGCAGTACTTC

j_gene: TRBJ2-1
d_gene: -
v_gene: TRBV11-3
abundance: once
CDR3aa: CASSSLIYNEQFF
CDR3nt: TGTGCCAGCAGCTCCTTGATATACAATGAGCAGTTCTTC

j_gene: TRBJ2-5
d_gene: TRBD2
v_gene: TRBV7-2
abundance: few
CDR3aa: CASSFLTSGEETQYF
CDR3nt: TGTGCCAGCAGCTTTCTAACTAGCGGGGAAGAGACCCAGTACTTC

j_gene: TRBJ2-2
d_gene: -
v_gene: TRBV15
abundance: once
CDR3aa: CATSREIRRNTGELFF
CDR3nt: TGTGCCACCAGCAGAGAAATAAGGAGGAACACCGGGGAGCTGTTTTTT

j_gene: TRBJ2-3
d_gene: TRBD2
v_gene: TRBV7-9
abundance: few
CDR3aa: CASSPTRLAGLLDTQYF
CDR3nt: TGTGCCAGCAGCCCCACTAGACTAGCAGGATTGTTAGATACGCAGTATTTT

j_gene: TRBJ1-2
d_gene: TRBD1
v_gene: TRBV20-1
abundance: -
CDR3aa: CSAGWTGPNYGYTF
CDR3nt: TGCAGTGCTGGATGGACAGGACCTAACTATGGCTACACCTTC

j_gene: TRBJ2-5
d_gene: TRBD1
v_gene: TRBV7-6
abundance: -
CDR3aa: CAGERRTGGSETQYF
CDR3nt: TGTGCCGGCGAACGCCGGACAGGGGGCTCGGAGACCCAGTACTTC